These 22 T cell receptor beta chains were all obtained from the same sample, sequenced in a study of OX40 agonist ivuxolimab in advanced cancers. Some clones are missing from TCRdb's copy, which holds only in-frame ones; the method was immunoSEQ multiplex PCR. This sample has roughly 60,000 clones, with more than 70% found just once. This sample comprised CD4+ or CD8+ T cells sorted from blood, obtained in a trial of the OX40 agonist ivuxolimab. The receptors here all came from an adult with an advanced solid tumor such as melanoma, head and neck, liver or kidney cancer.

The V gene is TRBV7-2, the J gene TRBJ2-5, with no clear D. This CDR3 has 13 amino acids. V lost 5 bases to trimming and J lost 2 bases, with 9 bases between them. Germline loops: CDR1 SGHTA, CDR2 FQGNSA. Here the CDR3 reads CASSRDGQETQYF. As DNA, the CDR3 is TGTGCCAGCAGCCGTGACGGGCAAGAGACCCAGTACTTC. Complete variable domain (other parts from reference TRBV7-2 and TRBJ2-5): GAGVSQSPSNKVTEKGKDVELRCDPISGHTALYWYRQSLGQGLEFLIYFQGNSAPDKSGLPSDRFSAERTGGSVSTLTIQRTQQEDSAVYLCASSRDGQETQYFGPGTRLLVL.

The rearrangement links TRBV5-1 to TRBJ2-3; D unresolved. Germline CDR1 SGHRS, CDR2 YFSETQ. V lost 3 bases and J lost 2, with 7 bases in between. The CDR3 length is 13 residues. The CDR3 is CASSSYATDTQYF. In DNA form, the CDR3 reads TGCGCCAGCAGCTCTTACGCCACAGATACGCAGTATTTT.

DNA of the CDR3: TGTGCCAGCAGTTTAACTAGCGGGGGGGATTACAATGAGCAGTTCTTC. This translates into CASSLTSGGDYNEQFF. The chain combines TRBV6-6 with TRBJ2-1, with TRBD2 matching 13 bases. V lost 4 bases, J lost 4 bases, and 4 bases stayed unmatched. Germline loops: CDR1 MNHNY, CDR2 SVGAGI (reference sequence). The CDR3 is made up of 16 amino acids.

CDR3 bases: TGCGCCAGCAGCCAAGCCAGACAGACCGTAAACTATGGCTACACCTTC. As protein: CASSQARQTVNYGYTF. V and J are TRBV4-3 and TRBJ1-2; TRBD1 is a possible D gene (5 bases). Germline V gene sequence: CDR1 LGHNA, CDR2 YSLEER. The CDR3 runs 16 residues. The V gene lost 1 base and the J gene lost 2 bases, with 14 bases spanning the gap.

The chain employs TRBV9 and TRBJ1-4; 7 bases map to TRBD1. V trimming: 6 bases; J trimming: 3 bases; junction bases outside the gene matches: 8. Germline values: CDR1 SGDLS, CDR2 YYNGEE. CDR3 length: 15 residues. The CDR3 spells CASKVGTASNEKLFF. In nucleotides, the CDR3 is TGTGCCAGCAAGGTTGGGACAGCCTCTAATGAAAAACTGTTTTTT.

The V and J genes are TRBV10-3 and TRBJ2-5; perhaps TRBD2 as D (6 bases). CDR1 and CDR2 from the germline V gene are ENHRY and SYGVKD. CDR3 length: 16 residues. Trimming pared 4 bases from V and 4 bases from J, leaving 19 bases between. CDR3 DNA sequence: TGTGCCATCAGTGGGAGGACTAATGGAGGTGGAGAGACCCAGTACTTC. It encodes CAISGRTNGGGETQYF.

The chain joins TRBV18 to TRBJ2-5, with a tentative D call TRBD2 (6 bases). The V gene lost 1 base and the J gene lost 4 bases, with 7 bases spanning the gap. This CDR3 comprises 13 residues. Germline V lookup: CDR1 KGHSH, CDR2 LQKENI. The CDR3 region has the DNA TGTGCCAGCTCACCACGCGGGGCAGAGACCCAGTACTTC. It encodes CASSPRGAETQYF.

This clone showed up just once. V gene TRBV6-6 combines with J gene TRBJ1-1, with D tentatively TRBD1 (6 bases). The germline CDR1 and CDR2 sequences are MNHNY and SVGAGI (reference sequence). This CDR3 comprises 15 residues. V gave up 5 bases and J gave up 3 bases, with 16 bases separating them. CDR3 region: CASSRNGQRDTEAFF. CDR3 coding DNA: TGTGCCAGCAGTAGAAACGGACAGAGGGACACTGAAGCTTTCTTT.

This chain joins TRBV5-1 and TRBJ1-5; 9 bases map to TRBD1. J gave up 6 bases and V 2 bases, and 3 bases lay outside the gene matches. CDR3 length equals 14 residues. Per the germline V gene, CDR1 is SGHRS and CDR2 is YFSETQ. The CDR3 DNA is TGCGCCAGCAGCTTCACAGGGGGCGGTCAGCCCCAGCATTTT. The encoded protein is CASSFTGGGQPQHF.

The gene calls are TRBV19 and TRBJ1-2; D is uncertain. The CDR3 consists of 16 residues. The germline gives CDR1 LNHDA, CDR2 SQIVND (reference sequence). Trimming removed 10 bases at V and 8 bases at J, with 29 bases between. CDR3 in amino acids: CATNPPGRDLFGGYTF. In DNA, the CDR3 is TGTGCCACCAACCCACCGGGCCGCGACCTTTTCGGGGGCTACACCTTC.

The chain has TRBV18 and TRBJ1-5; 8 nucleotides agree with TRBD1. The CDR3 spans 15 residues. Germline loops: CDR1 KGHSH, CDR2 LQKENI. The ends lost 4 bases at V and 6 bases at J; junction bases unmatched: 8. The CDR3 reads CASSHDDRGVQPQHF. Here the CDR3 DNA reads TGTGCCAGCTCACATGACGACAGGGGTGTTCAGCCCCAGCATTTT.

This sequence joins TRBV5-4 and TRBJ2-5; 9 bases line up with TRBD1. Germline assignment: CDR1 SGHNT and CDR2 YYREEE (reference sequence). After removal of 4 bases from V and 2 bases from J, the junction contained 6 bases not matched to a gene. CDR3 length: 15 residues. The chain's CDR3 is CASSGRQGGQETQYF. Here the CDR3 DNA reads TGTGCCAGCAGCGGACGACAGGGGGGTCAAGAGACCCAGTACTTC. The variable domain in full, completed from reference TRBV5-4 and TRBJ2-5, reads ETGVTQSPTHLIKTRGQQVTLRCSSQSGHNTVSWYQQALGQGPQFIFQYYREEENGRGNFPPRFSGLQFPNYSSELNVNALELDDSALYLCASSGRQGGQETQYFGPGTRLLVL.

The chain links TRBV6-5 to TRBJ1-1; D remains ambiguous. This CDR3 is built from 15 residues. CDR1 is MNHEY and CDR2 is SVGAGI in the germline V gene. V lost 2 bases and J 4 bases, leaving 14 bases between the germline ends. The CDR3 here is CASSYLGRAGTEAFF. CDR3 in DNA: TGTGCCAGCAGTTACCTCGGCCGGGCGGGCACTGAAGCTTTCTTT.

V and J are TRBV5-8 and TRBJ2-2; D not certain. The ends were cut back, 3 bases at V and 5 bases at J, with 11 bases in the middle. Germline V gene sequence: CDR1 SGHTS, CDR2 YDEGEE. The CDR3 has 14 amino acids. CDR3: CASSSVSHTGELFF. The CDR3 region has the DNA TGTGCCAGCAGCTCGGTTTCCCATACCGGGGAGCTGTTTTTT.

J is TRBJ2-3 and V is TRBV7-3; D may correspond to TRBD1 or TRBD2 (5 bases each). Germline V gives CDR1 SGHTA, CDR2 FQGTGA. The V end lost 5 bases, the J end lost 4 bases, and 13 bases lay between the germline ends. This CDR3 is 14 amino acids long. The CDR3 bases are TGTGCCAGCAGCCGAGGGGATCGGCCAGATACGCAGTATTTT. Translating it yields CASSRGDRPDTQYF.

The chain joins TRBV6-4 to TRBJ1-2, with unresolved D. The CDR3 totals 15 residues. V gave up 5 bases and J gave up 4 bases, with 17 bases separating them. Germline V lookup: CDR1 MRHNA, CDR2 SNTAGT. The CDR3 sequence: CASSRTGEPLYGYTF. The CDR3 DNA reads as TGTGCCAGCAGTAGGACCGGGGAGCCCCTCTATGGCTACACCTTC.

V usage is TRBV7-9 and J usage is TRBJ1-5; no definite D call. The germline gives CDR1 SEHNR, CDR2 FQNEAQ (reference sequence). The CDR3 covers 15 residues. V was clipped by 1 base and J by 6 bases, with 13 bases between them. The CDR3 nucleotides are TGTGCCAGCAGCTTAGTGGAAGGTTCCGGTCAGCCCCAGCATTTT. Amino acids: CASSLVEGSGQPQHF.

The chain employs TRBV11-3 and TRBJ1-3; no definite D call. The CDR3 extends over 19 amino acids. Per the germline V gene, CDR1 is SGHNT and CDR2 is YENEEA. V was shortened by 2 bases and J by 0 bases, with 20 bases between the two germline ends. CDR3 DNA: TGTGCCAGCAGCTTATATCCATTCGGGCGATCAAACTCTGGAAACACCATATATTTT. It translates to CASSLYPFGRSNSGNTIYF. The variable domain in full, with the rest retrieved from reference TRBV11-3 and TRBJ1-3, is EAGVVQSPRYKIIEKKQPVAFWCNPISGHNTLYWYLQNLGQGPELLIRYENEEAVDDSQLPKDRFSAERLKGVDSTLKIQPAELGDSAVYLCASSLYPFGRSNSGNTIYFGEGSWLTVV.

The chain couples TRBV6-5 to TRBJ1-1; 10 positions match TRBD1. The germline gives CDR1 MNHEY, CDR2 SVGAGI. J gave up 6 bases and V 6 bases, and 7 bases lay outside the gene matches. The CDR3 contains 14 residues. The CDR3 DNA reads as TGTGCCAGCAGCCCGGGACAGGGGTATTCTGAAGCTTTCTTT. Protein sequence: CASSPGQGYSEAFF.

This chain connects TRBV7-9 to TRBJ1-1; D is possibly TRBD1 (5 bases). From germline, CDR1 is SEHNR and CDR2 FQNEAQ (reference sequence). This CDR3 region has 13 residues. With 5 bases removed from V and 8 bases from J, the gap between germline ends came to 15 bases. For the CDR3, the DNA is TGTGCCAGCAGCGCCAGCGGGGCCAGCGAAGCTTTCTTT. Translated: CASSASGASEAFF.

This chain joins TRBV7-9 and TRBJ1-3; D is possibly TRBD1 (5 bases). The CDR3 is made up of 13 amino acids. Trimming took off 4 bases at V and 8 bases at J, with 12 bases between the two ends. The V gene's germline CDR1 is SEHNR and CDR2 FQNEAQ (reference sequence). In nucleotides, the CDR3 is TGTGCCAGCAGCTCAGGATTGGGGGACACCATATATTTT. Its protein is CASSSGLGDTIYF.

Comment on this clone: Other DNA sequences in this sample translate to the same CDR3. This chain uses TRBV2 with TRBJ1-2; D gene unclear. Between the trimmed V and J ends, which lost 8 bases and 6 bases, there was a span of 13 bases. The CDR3 has 12 amino acids. Per germline, CDR1 SNHLY and CDR2 FYNNEI. The CDR3 loop reads CASGRGGNGYTF. The CDR3 region has the DNA TGTGCCAGCGGCCGTGGAGGAAATGGCTACACCTTC.